These 10 T cell receptor beta chains were all obtained from the same sample, sequenced in a study of T cells in Graves' hyperthyroidism and ophthalmopathy. TCR beta CDR3 sequences were amplified from RNA transcripts. The study used the HTBI primer set for a first-round RT-PCR of the TCR CDR3. Each CDR3 protein is one row after TCRdb ran MiXCR on the multiplex PCR reads. Counted here are approximately 480,000 distinct CDR3 sequences, less than 25% occurring once; the ten biggest clones make up approximately 26%. The specimen sequenced was blood. These receptors were obtained from a man aged 18-30 years with Graves' hyperthyroidism.

This clonotype was detected many times. J is TRBJ2-5 and V is TRBV27, with D maybe TRBD1 (6 bases). This CDR3 is built from 14 residues. CDR1 and CDR2 (germline): MNHEY, SMNVEV (reference sequence). Trimming took off 2 bases at V and 2 bases at J, with 9 bases between the two ends. DNA of the CDR3: TGTGCCAGCAGTTTAAGGACAGCTCAAGAGACCCAGTACTTC. Protein sequence: CASSLRTAQETQYF.

Here the CDR3 DNA reads TGTGCCAGCAGTCCCCGGGCCCACCAAGAGACCCAGTACTTC. This sequence encodes CASSPRAHQETQYF. The chain employs TRBV12-3 or TRBV12-4 and TRBJ2-5; D call uncertain. The ends were cut back, 5 bases at V and 0 bases at J, with 10 bases in the middle. This CDR3 is 14 amino acids long.

This clonotype was detected a few times. This chain joins TRBV4-1 and TRBJ2-7; D possibly uses TRBD1 or TRBD2 (6 bases each). V was pared by 0 bases and J by 0 bases, with 12 bases between. This CDR3 region has 16 residues. CDR1 and CDR2 from the germline V gene are MGHRA and YSYEKL. CDR3 sequence (DNA): TGCGCCAGCAGCCAAGATCGGGGGCCGACCTCCTACGAGCAGTACTTC. Translation gives CASSQDRGPTSYEQYF.

This clonotype has a count of ten or more. V is TRBV6-1 and J is TRBJ1-2; no clear D gene. The ends were cut back, 7 bases at V and 7 bases at J, with 16 bases in the middle. This CDR3 has 13 amino acids. CDR1 is MNHNS and CDR2 is SASEGT in the germline V gene. The CDR3 loop is CASTQPPHSGYTF. Written as DNA, the CDR3 is TGTGCCAGCACCCAACCTCCACACAGTGGCTACACCTTC.

The chain couples TRBV12-3 or TRBV12-4 to TRBJ2-7, with 8 nucleotides matching TRBD1. Trimming cost V 5 bases and J 3 bases; bases outside gene matches: 9. There are 15 residues in the CDR3. CDR3 sequence: CASSGRQGTSYEQYF. CDR3 DNA sequence: TGTGCCAGCAGTGGTAGACAGGGGACAAGCTACGAGCAGTACTTC.

V and J are TRBV6-2 or TRBV6-3 and TRBJ2-7; D tentatively fits TRBD1 or TRBD2 (5 bases each). V shed 7 bases and J shed 5 bases, with 21 bases lying between them. The CDR3 contains 15 residues. Germline CDR1 and CDR2: MNHEY and SVGEGT. CDR3 loop: CASTLSTGTWDEQYF. The CDR3 nucleotides read TGTGCCAGCACCTTGTCCACCGGGACCTGGGACGAGCAGTACTTC.

The rearrangement joins TRBV11-2 to TRBJ2-7; D is unresolved. Germline loops: CDR1 SGHAT, CDR2 FQNNGV. The V end was cut by 1 base, the J end by 6 bases, with 10 bases between. This CDR3 is 13 amino acids long. The CDR3, as DNA: TGTGCCAGCAGCTTAGGGCCCCCGACCGAGCAGTACTTC. It yields the protein CASSLGPPTEQYF.

This sequence joins TRBV30 and TRBJ1-1, with 10 bases lining up with TRBD1. Unmatched junction bases numbered 7, after V lost 0 bases and J lost 3 bases. Per the germline V gene, CDR1 is GTSNPN and CDR2 is SVGIG (reference sequence). This CDR3 region has 16 residues. The DNA for the CDR3 is TGTGCCTGGAGTGTTATGACAGGGGGCTTGGACACTGAAGCTTTCTTT. Translated: CAWSVMTGGLDTEAFF.

This clonotype was recorded at least ten times. The chain couples TRBV7-9 to TRBJ1-2, with D perhaps TRBD1 (5 bases). Germline-derived CDR1 and CDR2 are SEHNR and FQNEAQ (reference sequence). V shed 4 bases and J shed 9 bases, with 15 bases lying between them. The length of the CDR3 is 13 residues. CDR3 DNA: TGTGCCAGCAGCTCTTCTGAGGACAACAGCTACACCTTC. It translates to CASSSSEDNSYTF.

This clonotype was counted between two and nine times. The chain combines TRBV12-3 or TRBV12-4 with TRBJ2-5; TRBD2 matches at 7 bases. There are 14 residues in the CDR3. J was trimmed by 4 bases and V by 0 bases; bases with no gene match: 2. The CDR3 nucleotides are TGTGCCAGCAGTTTAGCCATAGCGGGAGAGACCCAGTACTTC. Amino acids: CASSLAIAGETQYF.